This paragraph covers one TCR beta chain sequence. Antigen: not known. The V and J ends lost 2 bases and 2 bases respectively, with 22 bases between them. The CDR3 length is 19 residues. This entry is derived from a study of yellow fever vaccine responses in identical twins. Each CDR3 protein is one row after TCRdb ran MiXCR on the RT-PCR reads. This table has about 5,500 distinct CDR3 sequences, 75% to 90% appearing once. Study-level points and caveats: Reported findings indicate that twins' vaccine T cell responses seemed partially convergent, partially personalized.

The rearrangement uses TRBV7-1 and TRBJ1-5; D not certain. TRBV7-1 is noted as an ORF with a role that remains uncertain. The input for sequencing was T cells from blood (PBMCs), unsorted or a sorted subset (not recorded which), taken before or after yellow fever vaccination (not recorded which). The sequence came from a woman in her late teens or twenties who received the yellow fever vaccine. The CDR3 DNA is TGTGCCAGCAGCTCATTAGGCGTTGGTGCGGGGTCAGGCAATCAGCCCCAGCATTTT. It specifies CASSSLGVGAGSGNQPQHF.